These 3 T cell receptor beta chains were sequenced from one sample in a study of blood T cell repertoires in COVID-19. The data were produced by immunoSEQ multiplex PCR, yet TCRdb's version contains in-frame clones alone and is incomplete. The repertoire holds some 74,000 clones, with 65% to 85% as singletons. The sequenced sample consisted of peripheral blood. The receptors were gathered from a man between 65 and 79 years old with active or convalescent COVID-19.

The genes are TRBV30 and TRBJ2-7; 7 nucleotides agree with TRBD2. V lost 2 bases and J lost 4; bases outside the gene matches: 8. Germline V gene sequence: CDR1 GTSNPN, CDR2 SVGIG (reference sequence). The CDR3 is made up of 14 amino acids. As DNA, the CDR3 is TGTGCCTGGAGTCCTGGGACTACTGCTTACGAGCAGTACTTC. As protein: CAWSPGTTAYEQYF.

The gene calls are TRBV5-1 and TRBJ1-6, with D hard to call. Germline assignment: CDR1 SGHRS and CDR2 YFSETQ. Trimming stripped 0 bases from V and 6 bases from J, with 4 bases between. This CDR3 is built from 13 residues. The CDR3 reads CASSLAFNSPLHF. The CDR3 nucleotides are TGCGCCAGCAGCTTGGCCTTTAATTCACCCCTCCACTTT.

The chain links TRBV11-1 to TRBJ2-5; 9 bases are a match to TRBD2. The CDR3 has 15 amino acids. From germline, CDR1 is SGHAT and CDR2 FQDESV (reference sequence). Trimming removed 4 bases from V and 1 base from J; junction bases left unmatched: 4. CDR3 nucleotides: TGTGCCAGCAGCTCCAGACTAGCGGCCCAAGAGACCCAGTACTTC. It translates to CASSSRLAAQETQYF.